This TCR beta chain was identified during a study of T cell repertoires in cytomegalovirus infection. This CDR3 spans 18 amino acids. Unmatched junction bases numbered 16, after V lost 4 bases and J lost 6 bases. CDR1 and CDR2 from the germline V gene are MDHEN and SYDVKM. TCRdb independently ran MiXCR on the reads; one entry per CDR3 protein. The sample holds fewer than 1,000,000 distinct CDR3 sequences, roughly 31% seen once. This clonotype has just a few counts. Its antigen remains unknown. The source is a human donor in good health (CMV status not recorded). Some clones in this sample may be carry-over from other donors' samples. The material sequenced was cultured CD8+ T cells from PBMCs, taken from culture after CMV antigen stimulation. J is TRBJ1-2 and V is TRBV28, with 11 bases matching TRBD1. CDR3 loop: CASSSPGQGVHGPHGYTF. CDR3 sequence (DNA): TGTGCCAGCAGTTCACCGGGACAGGGGGTGCATGGACCTCATGGCTACACCTTC.